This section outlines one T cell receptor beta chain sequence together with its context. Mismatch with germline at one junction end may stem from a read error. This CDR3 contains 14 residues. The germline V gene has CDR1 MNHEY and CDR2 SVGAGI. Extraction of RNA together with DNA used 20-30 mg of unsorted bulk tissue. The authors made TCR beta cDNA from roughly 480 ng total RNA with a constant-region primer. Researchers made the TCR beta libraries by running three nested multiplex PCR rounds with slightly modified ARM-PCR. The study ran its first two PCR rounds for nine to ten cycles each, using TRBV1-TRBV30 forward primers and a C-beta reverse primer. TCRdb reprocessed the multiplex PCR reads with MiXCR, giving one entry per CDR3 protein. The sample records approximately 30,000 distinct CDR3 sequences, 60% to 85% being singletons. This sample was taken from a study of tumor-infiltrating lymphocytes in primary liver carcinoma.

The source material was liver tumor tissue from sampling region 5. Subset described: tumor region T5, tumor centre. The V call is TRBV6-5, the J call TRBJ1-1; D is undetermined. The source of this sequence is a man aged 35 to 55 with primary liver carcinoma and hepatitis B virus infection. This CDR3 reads CASSLDEVRSETFF. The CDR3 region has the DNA TGTGCCAGCAGTCTGGACGAGGTTAGATCTGAAACTTTCTTT.